The T cell receptor beta chain described here comes from a study of blood T cell repertoires in COVID-19. Overall study context: Acute and convalescent COVID-19 specimens originated in the United States, Italy and Spain.

Authors' processing steps: For nucleated cells, counts were estimated from reference gene primer amplification. Profiling relied on immunoSEQ multiplex PCR, and the TCRdb table lists in-frame clones only, not all of them. V, J and clone size are taken as reported in that table, and D and trimming were inferred from the DNA itself. The table lists about 140,000 clones, roughly 90% of them singletons, with about 10% in the top ten. A few counts support this clone. V lost 2 bases and J lost 2, with 7 bases in between. CDR3 length equals 13 residues. Specimen: peripheral blood. The TCR was taken from a man aged 45 to 65 with active or convalescent COVID-19. The V call is TRBV12-3 or TRBV12-4, the J call TRBJ2-7; D not resolved. The CDR3 sequence is CASSLSIAYEQYF. The CDR3, as DNA: TGTGCCAGCAGTTTAAGCATCGCCTACGAGCAGTACTTC.